The present T cell receptor (beta chain) was sequenced within a study of blood T cell repertoires in COVID-19. Study-wide background: The samples span acute and convalescent COVID-19 from the United States, Italy and Spain. T cells, B-cell-depleted T cells, or PBMCs supplied cDNA or gDNA.

In the study's own analysis: Amplification from reference gene primers served as the basis for estimated nucleated cell counts. Here immunoSEQ multiplex PCR was the method, and the copy in TCRdb shows in-frame clones only, minus some. The DNA was the basis for D and trimming; V, J and clone size are from that table. Seen here are some 120,000 clones, 85% to 90% observed once, and the top ten hold around 30%. Germline V gene data show CDR1 as SGDLS and CDR2 as YYNGEE. The length of the CDR3 is 18 residues. The V and J ends lost 5 bases and 0 bases respectively, with 21 bases between them. Sequenced input: peripheral blood. The sequence was collected from a man aged 65 to 79 with active or convalescent COVID-19. The J gene is TRBJ1-3, the V gene TRBV9; tentatively, D is TRBD1 (5 bases). In DNA, the CDR3 is TGTGCCAGCAGATTCTCTTTGGGGGGTAAGGGCTCTGGAAACACCATATATTTT. Its translation: CASRFSLGGKGSGNTIYF. Variable domain in full (rest from reference TRBV9 and TRBJ1-3): DSGVTQTPKHLITATGQRVTLRCSPRSGDLSVYWYQQSLDQGLQFLIQYYNGEERAKGNILERFSAQQFPDLHSELNLSSLELGDSALYFCASRFSLGGKGSGNTIYFGEGSWLTVV.